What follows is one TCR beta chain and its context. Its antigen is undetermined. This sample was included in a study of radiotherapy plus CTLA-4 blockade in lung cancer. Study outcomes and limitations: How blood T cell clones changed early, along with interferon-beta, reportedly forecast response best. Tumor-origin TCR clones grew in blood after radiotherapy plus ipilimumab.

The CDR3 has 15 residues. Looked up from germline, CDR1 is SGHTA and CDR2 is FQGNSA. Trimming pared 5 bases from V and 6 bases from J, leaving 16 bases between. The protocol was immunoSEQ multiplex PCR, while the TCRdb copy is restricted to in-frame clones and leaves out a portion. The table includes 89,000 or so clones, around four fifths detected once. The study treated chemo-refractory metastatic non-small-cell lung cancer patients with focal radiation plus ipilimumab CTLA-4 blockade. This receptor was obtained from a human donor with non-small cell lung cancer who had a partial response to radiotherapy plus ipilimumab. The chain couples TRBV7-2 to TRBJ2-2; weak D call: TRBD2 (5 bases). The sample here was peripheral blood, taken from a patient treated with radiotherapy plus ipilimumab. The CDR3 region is CASSPLAPGPGELFF. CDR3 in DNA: TGTGCCAGCAGCCCGTTAGCGCCGGGTCCCGGGGAGCTGTTTTTT.